The rows below give T cell receptor beta chains drawn from one sample of a study of shared clonotypes between healthy human individuals. Only in-frame clones appear in the TCRdb table, and some are missing; sequencing was by immunoSEQ multiplex PCR. The sample includes 100,000 to 130,000 clones, approximately 70% of them seen just once. The source material was memory CD8+ T cells sorted from blood. The origin of the receptors is a woman aged 25-40 years in good health. Each CDR3 is given with its conserved first and last residue. Fields, in order: J gene, D gene, clone size, V gene, CDR3 DNA, CDR3 protein. D genes are given only for firm matches. Clone size is given for some rows only: seen once, a few or many times, or a class if the clone is expanded.

>TRBJ1-2|-|-|TRBV7-8
TGTGCCAGCAGCTTAACAGCAGAGGGCAGGGGCTATGGCTACACCTTC
CASSLTAEGRGYGYTF
>TRBJ2-1|-|-|TRBV25-1
TGTGCCAGCAGTGAACCGGGCCGAGATGAGCAGTTCTTC
CASSEPGRDEQFF
>TRBJ2-1|-|-|TRBV5-1
TGCGCCAGCAGCTTGGACGGGGGAGTGGTTGAGCAGTTCTTC
CASSLDGGVVEQFF
>TRBJ2-7|TRBD2|few|TRBV6-1
TGTGCCAGCAGTGAAAGAATTAGCGGGGGGTACGAGCAGTACTTC
CASSERISGGYEQYF
>TRBJ1-3|-|-|TRBV6-6
TGTGCCAGCAGTTCGGTAGGGGTTTCTGGAAACACCATATATTTT
CASSSVGVSGNTIYF
>TRBJ1-1|TRBD1|-|TRBV2
TGTGCCAGCAGTGCGGGGTCAGGGGGTTGGAACACTGAAGCTTTCTTT
CASSAGSGGWNTEAFF
>TRBJ2-7|-|-|TRBV10-1
TGCGCCAGCAGTGAAAGGACAGACTACGAGCAGTACTTC
CASSERTDYEQYF
>TRBJ2-1|TRBD2|once|TRBV28
TGTGCCAGCAGCCTAGGGACTAGCGGGAGGCCCTACAATGAGCAGTTCTTC
CASSLGTSGRPYNEQFF
>TRBJ2-7|TRBD2|-|TRBV2
TGTGCCAGCAGGAATAGCGGGAGAGCCCACGAGCAGTACTTC
CASRNSGRAHEQYF
>TRBJ2-1|-|few|TRBV27
TGTGCCAGCAGTCCGGGAACTCACAATGAGCAGTTCTTC
CASSPGTHNEQFF
>TRBJ2-7|TRBD2|few|TRBV2
TGTGCCAGCAGTGCCATCCCGGGACTAGAGAGTTACGAGCAGTACTTC
CASSAIPGLESYEQYF
>TRBJ1-1|-|-|TRBV27
TGTGCCAGCAGTCGGGGGAACACTGAAGCTTTCTTT
CASSRGNTEAFF
>TRBJ2-7|-|-|TRBV5-1
TGCGCCAGCAGCTTGGAGGCACTAACCTCCTACGAGCAGTACTTC
CASSLEALTSYEQYF
>TRBJ2-2|TRBD2|-|TRBV6-4
TGTGCCAGCAGTGACTCGTTAGCGGGGAACACCGGGGAGCTGTTTTTT
CASSDSLAGNTGELFF
>TRBJ1-2|-|-|TRBV27
TGTGCCAGCAGTTCTTACTCTCGCTATGGCTACACCTTC
CASSSYSRYGYTF
>TRBJ2-7|TRBD1|few|TRBV28
TGTGCCAGCAGCCTTATTGGGGGACAGATCTACGAGCAGTACTTC
CASSLIGGQIYEQYF
>TRBJ2-7|TRBD1|-|TRBV9
TGTGCCAGCAGCGGCGGGGACAGGGTCTATTACGAGCAGTACTTC
CASSGGDRVYYEQYF
>TRBJ2-7|-|-|TRBV7-9
TGTGCCAGCAGCTTCGAGACGGCCTACGAGCAGTACTTC
CASSFETAYEQYF
>TRBJ1-1|TRBD1|-|TRBV7-9
TGTGCCAGCGGCCTGACAGGGGCCCTGAACACTGAAGCTTTCTTT
CASGLTGALNTEAFF
>TRBJ2-2|-|-|TRBV7-6
TGTGCCAGCAGCTTAGTTCGCGGGACCGGGGAGCTGTTTTTT
CASSLVRGTGELFF
>TRBJ1-5|-|once|TRBV28
TGTGCCAGCGGGGGGGGACTTTGGCAGCCCCAGCATTTT
CASGGGLWQPQHF
>TRBJ2-7|TRBD2|-|TRBV7-9
TGTGCCAGCAGCTTAGCCGGGAGGTACGAGCAGTACTTC
CASSLAGRYEQYF
>TRBJ2-2|-|-|TRBV10-1
TGCGCCAGCAGTGGGGCGAGGAACACCGGGGAGCTGTTTTTT
CASSGARNTGELFF
>TRBJ2-1|-|-|TRBV7-2
TGTGCCAGCAGCTTCACGGGACACCCATACAATGAGCAGTTCTTC
CASSFTGHPYNEQFF
>TRBJ1-1|-|-|TRBV6-5
TGTGCCAGCAGTTACGGGAATCTTCCTGAAGCTTTCTTT
CASSYGNLPEAFF
>TRBJ2-1|TRBD2|-|TRBV7-9
TGTGCCAGCAGCCCGCCCGTAGCGGGAGGCCCCTGGCGGAGGTTCTTC
CASSPPVAGGPWRRFF
>TRBJ2-3|-|-|TRBV7-9
TGTGCCAGCAGCCAAGACCAGGGCGCGGGGTCGGATACGCAGTATTTT
CASSQDQGAGSDTQYF
>TRBJ2-1|TRBD2|-|TRBV6-1
TGTGCCAGCAGCTCCATAGCGGGAGGGAATGAGCAGTTCTTC
CASSSIAGGNEQFF
>TRBJ2-3|-|-|TRBV14
TGTGCCAGCAGCCAAGGTTTCTGGCAGCCCAGCCTTACAGATACGCAGTATTTT
CASSQGFWQPSLTDTQYF
>TRBJ1-4|TRBD1|-|TRBV18
TGTGCCAGCTCAATGGGACAGGGCCGTAATGAAAAACTGTTTTTT
CASSMGQGRNEKLFF
>TRBJ2-5|-|once|TRBV7-2
TGTGCCAGCAGCCCGAGACGGCCTGGGGCCCAGTACTTC
CASSPRRPGAQYF
>TRBJ2-7|TRBD2|-|TRBV28
TGTGCCAGCAGGCCCCAGCGGGAGGTCTCCTCCTACGAGCAGTACTTC
CASRPQREVSSYEQYF
>TRBJ1-4|TRBD1|-|TRBV9
TGTGCCAGCAGCGTAGATGGTAGGACAGGGGCCGAAAAACTGTTTTTT
CASSVDGRTGAEKLFF
>TRBJ2-7|-|once|TRBV7-9
TGTGCCAGCAGCGCCCTTCCCGGCGAGCAGTACTTC
CASSALPGEQYF
>TRBJ1-5|-|few|TRBV2
TGTGCCAGCACCTCGGGGTGGGGGAATCAGCCCCAGCATTTT
CASTSGWGNQPQHF
>TRBJ2-7|TRBD1|-|TRBV5-4
TGTGCCAGCAGCTTGGTAGGGGGCGGCTCCTACGAGCAGTACTTC
CASSLVGGGSYEQYF
>TRBJ2-7|-|-|TRBV10-2
TGCGCCAGCAGTTTACAGGGGGGGTACGAGCAGTACTTC
CASSLQGGYEQYF
>TRBJ1-1|TRBD1|-|TRBV11-3
TGTGCCAGCAGCTTAGTGACAGGGGGCGCGTCTGAAGCTTTCTTT
CASSLVTGGASEAFF
>TRBJ2-6|-|-|TRBV19
TGTGCCAGTAGTATTGGGAGGCGCCGGGCTGGGGCCAACGTCCTGACTTTC
CASSIGRRRAGANVLTF
>TRBJ1-1|-|-|TRBV23-1
TGCGCCAGCAGTCAATCCGGGACAGAAGCTTTCTTT
CASSQSGTEAFF
>TRBJ2-7|TRBD1|-|TRBV11-2
TGTGCCAGCAGCTTAGCCACAGGGGGGTCTCAGTACGAGCAGTACTTC
CASSLATGGSQYEQYF
>TRBJ2-3|-|-|TRBV6-6
TGTGCCAGCAGTGACTCGGGGGATACGCAGTATTTT
CASSDSGDTQYF
>TRBJ1-4|-|-|TRBV30
TGTGCCTGGAGTCCCCCGGGACACCGTAATGAAAAACTGTTTTTT
CAWSPPGHRNEKLFF
>TRBJ2-7|TRBD1|few|TRBV6-6
TGTGCCATCAACAGGGGAATTTCCTACGAGCAGTACTTC
CAINRGISYEQYF
>TRBJ1-1|-|medium-sized|TRBV7-7
TGTGCCAGCAGCTTAACGGCAGAGAGCACTGAAGCTTTCTTT
CASSLTAESTEAFF
>TRBJ2-1|TRBD2|-|TRBV2
TGTGCCAGCAGCGGTATCGCGGGAGGGTACAATGAGCAGTTCTTC
CASSGIAGGYNEQFF
>TRBJ2-1|-|-|TRBV29-1
TGCAGCGTTGAAGGGGCAGGGGAACGGTACAATGAGCAGTTCTTC
CSVEGAGERYNEQFF
>TRBJ2-1|-|-|TRBV27
TGTGCCAGCAGCCATCCGCCGGGTGAGCAGTTCTTC
CASSHPPGEQFF
>TRBJ1-1|TRBD1|once|TRBV28
TGTGCCAGCAGTCCGTCATGGACAGGGACATACGCTTTCTTT
CASSPSWTGTYAFF
>TRBJ1-1|-|-|TRBV28
TGTGCCAGCAAAAGTAACACTGAAGCTTTCTTT
CASKSNTEAFF
>TRBJ2-7|-|few|TRBV27
TGTGCCAGCAGTTTAAACCCGATCTACGAGCAGTACTTC
CASSLNPIYEQYF
>TRBJ2-1|-|-|TRBV2
TGTGCCAGCAGTGAAGATCCGGTAGCAGGCTACAATGAGCAGTTCTTC
CASSEDPVAGYNEQFF
>TRBJ1-2|TRBD1|-|TRBV4-1
TGCGCCAGCAGCACAGGGGTCAACTATGGCTACACCTTC
CASSTGVNYGYTF
>TRBJ2-7|-|-|TRBV7-2
TGTGCCAGCAGCGTAGGGTGGGACGAGCAGTACTTC
CASSVGWDEQYF